This T cell receptor (beta chain) is drawn from a study of cytotoxic CD8 clonotypes in ibrutinib-treated CLL. Findings of the study overall: Higher circulating CD8+ T-cell counts strongly accompanied higher baseline clonality, above age-matched healthy donors.

The TCR beta libraries used approximately 2 micrograms of genomic DNA that came from cryopreserved PBMCs. This clone came up once. Its specificity is not known. Libraries were prepared by immunoSEQ multiplex PCR; TCRdb keeps only in-frame clonotypes and omits some of them. The sample contains around 250,000 clones, 70% of which appear only once. The germline V gene encodes CDR1 MNHEY and CDR2 SMNVEV (reference sequence). The junction had 8 bases not matched to a gene; V was cut back by 5 bases and J by 8 bases. The length of the CDR3 is 13 residues. Sequences were derived from PBMCs, sampled after 24 months of ibrutinib treatment. The chain employs TRBV27 and TRBJ1-2; 7 positions agree with TRBD1. The TCR originated in a human donor with chronic lymphocytic leukemia. The CDR3 spells CASSDNRGGGYTF. The CDR3 coding sequence is TGTGCCAGCAGTGACAACAGGGGTGGAGGCTACACCTTC.